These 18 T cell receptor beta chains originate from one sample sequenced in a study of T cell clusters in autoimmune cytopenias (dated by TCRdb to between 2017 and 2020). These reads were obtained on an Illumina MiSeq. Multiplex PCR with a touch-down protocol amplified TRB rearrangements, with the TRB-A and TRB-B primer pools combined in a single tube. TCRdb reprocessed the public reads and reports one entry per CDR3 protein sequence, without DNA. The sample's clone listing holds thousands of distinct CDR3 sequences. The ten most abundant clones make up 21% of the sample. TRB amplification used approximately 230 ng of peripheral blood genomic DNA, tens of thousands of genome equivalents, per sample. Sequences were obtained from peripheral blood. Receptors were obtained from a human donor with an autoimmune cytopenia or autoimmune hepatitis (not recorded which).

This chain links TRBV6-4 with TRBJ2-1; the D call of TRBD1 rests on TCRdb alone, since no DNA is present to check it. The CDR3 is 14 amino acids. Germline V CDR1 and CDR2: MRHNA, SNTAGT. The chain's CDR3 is CASSRQGTGDEQFF.

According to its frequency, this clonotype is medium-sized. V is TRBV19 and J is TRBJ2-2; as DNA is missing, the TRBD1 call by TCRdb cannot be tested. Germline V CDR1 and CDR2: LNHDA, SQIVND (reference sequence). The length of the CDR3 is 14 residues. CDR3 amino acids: CASSIRGYTGELFF.

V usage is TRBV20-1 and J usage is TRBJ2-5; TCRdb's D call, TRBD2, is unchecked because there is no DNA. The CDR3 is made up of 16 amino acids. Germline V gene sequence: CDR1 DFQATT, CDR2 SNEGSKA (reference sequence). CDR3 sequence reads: CSAKLPGLANGETQYF.

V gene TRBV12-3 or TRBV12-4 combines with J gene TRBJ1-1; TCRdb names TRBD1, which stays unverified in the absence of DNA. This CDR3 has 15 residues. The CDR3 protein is CASSLVGTANTEAFF.

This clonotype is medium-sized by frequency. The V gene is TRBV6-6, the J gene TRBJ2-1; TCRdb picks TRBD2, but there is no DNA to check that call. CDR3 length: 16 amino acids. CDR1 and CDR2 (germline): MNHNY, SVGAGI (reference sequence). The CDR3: CASRSRLAGGLGEQFF.

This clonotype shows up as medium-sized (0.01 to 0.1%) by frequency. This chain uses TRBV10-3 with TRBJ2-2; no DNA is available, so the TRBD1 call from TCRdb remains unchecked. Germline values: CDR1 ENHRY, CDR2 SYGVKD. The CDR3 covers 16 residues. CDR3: CAISQDRAAVGGELFF.

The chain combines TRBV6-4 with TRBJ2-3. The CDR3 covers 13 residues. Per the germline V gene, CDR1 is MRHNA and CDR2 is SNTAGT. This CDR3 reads CASSDLATDTQYF.

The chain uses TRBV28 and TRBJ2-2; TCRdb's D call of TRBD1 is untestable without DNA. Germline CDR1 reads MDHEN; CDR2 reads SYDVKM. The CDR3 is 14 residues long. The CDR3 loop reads CASSHRGNTGELFF.

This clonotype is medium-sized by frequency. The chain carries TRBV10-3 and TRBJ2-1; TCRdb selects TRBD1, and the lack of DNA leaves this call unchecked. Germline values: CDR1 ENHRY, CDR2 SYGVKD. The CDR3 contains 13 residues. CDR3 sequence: CAISPGQERGEFF.

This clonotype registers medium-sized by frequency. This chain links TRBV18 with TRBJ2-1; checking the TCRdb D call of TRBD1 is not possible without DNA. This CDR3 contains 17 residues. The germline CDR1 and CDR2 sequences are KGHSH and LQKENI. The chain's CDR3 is CASSPLRQGAGSNEQFF.

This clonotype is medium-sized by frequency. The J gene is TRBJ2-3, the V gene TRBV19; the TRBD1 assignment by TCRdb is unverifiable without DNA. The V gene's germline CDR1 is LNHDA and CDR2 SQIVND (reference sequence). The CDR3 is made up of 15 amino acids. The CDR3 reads CASSIVQGITDTQYF.

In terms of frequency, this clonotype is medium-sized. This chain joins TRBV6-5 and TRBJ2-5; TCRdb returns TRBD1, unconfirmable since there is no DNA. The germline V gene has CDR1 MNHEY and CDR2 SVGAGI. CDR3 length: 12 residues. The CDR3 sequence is CASSPGLETQYF.

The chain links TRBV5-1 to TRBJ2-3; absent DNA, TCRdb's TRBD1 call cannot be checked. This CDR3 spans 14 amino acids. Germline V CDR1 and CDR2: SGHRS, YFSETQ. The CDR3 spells CASSPGAIPDTQYF.

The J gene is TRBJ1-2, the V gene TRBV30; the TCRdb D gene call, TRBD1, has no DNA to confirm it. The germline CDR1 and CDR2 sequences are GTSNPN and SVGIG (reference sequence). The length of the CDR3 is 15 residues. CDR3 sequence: CAWSRGQGAIYGYTF.

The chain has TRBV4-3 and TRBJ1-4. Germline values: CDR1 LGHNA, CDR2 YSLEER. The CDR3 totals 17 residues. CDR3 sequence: CASSQVLDPRTNEKLFF.

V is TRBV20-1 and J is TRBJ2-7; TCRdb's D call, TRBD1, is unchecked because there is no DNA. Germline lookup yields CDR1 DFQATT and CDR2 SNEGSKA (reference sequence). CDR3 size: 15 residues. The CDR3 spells CSARDPDRASYEQYF.

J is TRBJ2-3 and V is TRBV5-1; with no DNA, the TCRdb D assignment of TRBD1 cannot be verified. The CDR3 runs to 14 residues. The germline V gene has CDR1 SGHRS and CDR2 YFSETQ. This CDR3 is CASSPATRADTQYF.

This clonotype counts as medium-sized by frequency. The CDR3 spells CASSVSQGLYNEQFF. The V and J genes are TRBV6-1 and TRBJ2-1; TCRdb's D call of TRBD1 is untestable without DNA. This CDR3 is built from 15 residues. Germline assignment: CDR1 MNHNS and CDR2 SASEGT.